One sample yielded the 30 T cell receptor beta chains listed below, sequenced in a study of cytomegalovirus exposure and HLA in healthy donors. The PCR contained 60 Vbeta and 13 Jbeta primers. Clones were sequenced by immunoSEQ multiplex PCR, and TCRdb holds only the in-frame ones, with some missing. This table holds more than 110,000 clones, around 73% found once. Sequenced: PBMCs. The receptors shown here come from a woman aged 40-49 years in good health and CMV-seronegative.

CDR3: CASSEGQGMYEKLFF. The CDR3 coding sequence is TGTGCCAGCAGTGAAGGACAGGGGATGTATGAAAAACTGTTTTTT. The chain carries TRBV25-1 and TRBJ1-4; TRBD1 aligns across 9 bases. V was pared by 2 bases and J by 6 bases, with 4 bases of the junction left unmatched. Germline V gene data show CDR1 as MGHDK and CDR2 as SYGVNS. The CDR3 runs to 15 residues.

The chain links TRBV25-1 to TRBJ2-4; a weak D match, TRBD2 (5 bases). Trimming pared 2 bases from V and 0 bases from J, leaving 8 bases between. The CDR3 sequence is 15 residues long. The germline V gene has CDR1 MGHDK and CDR2 SYGVNS. DNA of the CDR3: TGTGCCAGCAGTGAACCGGGATCAGCCAAAAACATTCAGTACTTC. It encodes CASSEPGSAKNIQYF.

This chain connects TRBV27 to TRBJ2-1, with 16 nucleotides matching TRBD2. J lost 12 bases, V lost 5 bases, and 7 bases had no gene match. Germline lookup yields CDR1 MNHEY and CDR2 SMNVEV (reference sequence). The CDR3 sequence is 15 residues long. CDR3 bases: TGTGCCAGCAGTGGCCAGGGACTAGCGGGGGGGCGGCAGTTCTTC. This translates into CASSGQGLAGGRQFF.

This clone was found a few times. The genes are TRBV6-1 and TRBJ2-7; 9 bases map to TRBD1. Germline V CDR1 and CDR2: MNHNS, SASEGT. Trimming cost V 4 bases and J 6 bases; bases outside gene matches: 4. CDR3 length: 13 amino acids. DNA for the CDR3: TGTGCCAGCAGTGGACAGGGGGTTGGCGAGCAGTACGTC. This gives the protein CASSGQGVGEQYV.

The chain recombines TRBV7-9 with TRBJ2-1; 9 bases align to TRBD2. CDR3 length: 17 amino acids. The germline gives CDR1 SEHNR, CDR2 FQNEAQ (reference sequence). V dropped 4 bases and J dropped 4; count of bases not matched to a gene: 11. The CDR3 DNA is TGTGCCAGCAGCTCTAAGGTCAGCGGGGGGATATACAATGAGCAGTTCTTC. This sequence encodes CASSSKVSGGIYNEQFF.

This clone was counted between two and nine times. This chain joins TRBV6-5 and TRBJ1-6; the D is unclear. The V end was cut by 2 bases, the J end by 10 bases, with 18 bases between. Germline V gene sequence: CDR1 MNHEY, CDR2 SVGAGI. This CDR3 is 16 amino acids long. The CDR3, as DNA: TGTGCCAGCAGTTACGGTAGCCCCCCCGGAAACTCACCCCTCCACTTT. It yields the protein CASSYGSPPGNSPLHF.

This rearrangement joins TRBV6-5 to TRBJ1-4, with D unclear. Trimming shortened V by 7 bases and J by 7 bases, and 16 bases separated the two germline ends. Germline CDR1 reads MNHEY; CDR2 reads SVGAGI. CDR3 size: 14 residues. CDR3 sequence: CASNTGSFGEKLFF. The CDR3 coding sequence is TGTGCCAGCAACACGGGGAGTTTTGGTGAAAAACTGTTTTTT.

The rearrangement joins TRBV7-2 to TRBJ1-2; D uncertain. Trimming pared 1 base from V and 8 bases from J, leaving 29 bases between. This CDR3 region has 19 residues. CDR1 and CDR2 (germline): SGHTA, FQGNSA. CDR3 in amino acids: CASSLESYPRLRGIKGYTF. In DNA, the CDR3 is TGTGCCAGCAGCTTAGAAAGCTATCCTCGCCTCCGGGGAATTAAAGGCTACACCTTC.

In its sample, this clone was seen once. The gene calls are TRBV9 and TRBJ1-4, with TRBD1 as a possible D gene (6 bases). Germline V lookup: CDR1 SGDLS, CDR2 YYNGEE. The CDR3 covers 16 residues. V gave up 4 bases and J gave up 1 base, with 14 bases separating them. CDR3 coding DNA: TGTGCCAGCAGCTTAAGATCGACAGGAACTAATGAAAAACTGTTTTTT. Protein: CASSLRSTGTNEKLFF.

The V and J genes are TRBV4-2 and TRBJ2-7; TRBD1 is a possible D gene (6 bases). Per germline, CDR1 LGHNA and CDR2 YNFKEQ. Trimming cost V 3 bases and J 5 bases, with 11 bases left between them. The CDR3 totals 13 residues. The CDR3 DNA sequence: TGTGCCAGCAGCCACTCTGGACAGAACGAGCAGTACGTC. As protein: CASSHSGQNEQYV.

About this clone itself: The same CDR3 also results from other DNA sequences found in this sample. The chain combines TRBV27 with TRBJ1-4, with 10 bases identical to TRBD1. V lost 0 bases, J lost 7 bases, and 2 bases stayed unmatched. Germline V lookup: CDR1 MNHEY, CDR2 SMNVEV (reference sequence). The CDR3 loop spans 15 amino acids. CDR3 sequence: CASSLSGQGFEKLFF. The CDR3 coding sequence is TGTGCCAGCAGTTTATCGGGACAGGGGTTTGAAAAACTGTTTTTT.

The genes are TRBV7-2 and TRBJ2-3; possibly TRBD1 for D (5 bases). This CDR3 spans 15 amino acids. Germline V lookup: CDR1 SGHTA, CDR2 FQGNSA. Between the trimmed V and J ends, which lost 1 base and 5 bases, there was a span of 13 bases. As DNA, the CDR3 is TGTGCCAGCAGCTTAGGTGTCCAGGGAAGAGATACGCAGTATTTT. Protein: CASSLGVQGRDTQYF.

The chain has TRBV7-9 and TRBJ2-5; D not certain. The V and J ends lost 5 bases and 3 bases respectively, with 4 bases between them. This CDR3 region has 11 residues. The germline V gene has CDR1 SEHNR and CDR2 FQNEAQ (reference sequence). The CDR3 is CASSPKETQYF. The DNA of the CDR3 is TGTGCCAGCAGCCCCAAAGAGACCCAGTACTTC. Supplemented by reference TRBV7-9 and TRBJ2-5, the full variable domain reads DTGVSQNPRHKITKRGQNVTFRCDPISEHNRLYWYRQTLGQGPEFLTYFQNEAQLEKSRLLSDRFSAERPKGSFSTLEIQRTEQGDSAMYLCASSPKETQYFGPGTRLLVL.

The rearrangement uses TRBV29-1 and TRBJ2-5; TRBD2 aligns across 12 bases. The CDR3 covers 12 residues. V was clipped by 7 bases and J by 7 bases; unmatched bases: 4. CDR1 and CDR2 from the germline V gene are SQVTM and ANQGSEA. CDR3 region: CSASGGAGTQYF. The CDR3 region has the DNA TGCAGCGCTAGCGGGGGGGCCGGGACCCAGTACTTC.

The chain employs TRBV6-1 and TRBJ2-1; TRBD2 matches at 15 bases. Germline CDR1 reads MNHNS; CDR2 reads SASEGT. Unmatched junction bases numbered 5, after V lost 6 bases and J lost 8 bases. This CDR3 is built from 15 residues. This CDR3 reads CASRGTSGGFYEQFF. CDR3 bases: TGTGCCAGCAGGGGGACTAGCGGGGGGTTCTATGAGCAGTTCTTC.

This clone was seen more than once but under ten times. The gene calls are TRBV5-4 and TRBJ1-2; D not resolved. Germline V CDR1 and CDR2: SGHNT, YYREEE (reference sequence). Trimming left V 1 base short and J 4 bases short, with 8 bases between. CDR3 length: 13 amino acids. In nucleotides, the CDR3 is TGTGCCAGCAGCTTGCCGGGGTCCTATGGCTACACCTTC. Its protein product is CASSLPGSYGYTF.

The chain recombines TRBV29-1 with TRBJ2-5, with 8 bases that match TRBD1. V lost 7 bases and J lost 1; bases outside the gene matches: 8. This CDR3 comprises 14 residues. Per the germline V gene, CDR1 is SQVTM and CDR2 is ANQGSEA. As DNA, the CDR3 is TGCAGCGCTGGGGCCGGGACAGGCCAAGAGACCCAGTACTTC. Translation: CSAGAGTGQETQYF. Full variable domain (outside the CDR3, taken from reference TRBV29-1 and TRBJ2-5): SAVISQKPSRDICQRGTSLTIQCQVDSQVTMMFWYRQQPGQSLTLIATANQGSEATYESGFVIDKFPISRPNLTFSTLTVSNMSPEDSSIYLCSAGAGTGQETQYFGPGTRLLVL.

The rearrangement joins TRBV19 to TRBJ1-6; possibly TRBD1 for D (5 bases). Trimming removed 1 base from V and 7 bases from J, with 11 bases in between. CDR1 and CDR2 (germline): LNHDA, SQIVND (reference sequence). This CDR3 spans 15 amino acids. The CDR3 DNA reads TGTGCCAGTAGTATAGGCGCCAGGGTCAATTCACCCCTCCACTTT. As protein: CASSIGARVNSPLHF.

The chain combines TRBV6-5 with TRBJ2-4; TRBD1 is a possible D gene (5 bases). V lost 2 bases and J 8 bases, leaving 7 bases between the germline ends. Germline V gene sequence: CDR1 MNHEY, CDR2 SVGAGI. CDR3 length: 12 residues. CDR3 region: CASSYDRYIQYF. In DNA, the CDR3 is TGTGCCAGCAGTTACGACAGATACATTCAGTACTTC.

This clone was observed a single time. The chain has TRBV27 and TRBJ1-1; unclear D gene. The CDR3 has 14 residues. Germline V gene sequence: CDR1 MNHEY, CDR2 SMNVEV (reference sequence). V gave up 0 bases and J gave up 8 bases, with 13 bases separating them. The DNA of the CDR3 is TGTGCCAGCAGTTTATCGTGGCAGCGGAGCGAAGCTTTCTTT. Its translation: CASSLSWQRSEAFF.

This clone occurred a few times. The chain joins TRBV6-5 to TRBJ1-6; 12 bases line up with TRBD1. J gave up 10 bases and V 5 bases, and 6 bases lay outside the gene matches. CDR1 and CDR2 from the germline V gene are MNHEY and SVGAGI. CDR3 size: 15 residues. For the CDR3, the DNA is TGTGCCAGCAGTGGGGACAGGGGGCTGGAATCACCCCTCCACTTT. Translated, it gives CASSGDRGLESPLHF.

The gene calls are TRBV2 and TRBJ2-3, with 9 bases identical to TRBD2. The CDR3 is 18 residues long. The germline V gene encodes CDR1 SNHLY and CDR2 FYNNEI. J gave up 1 base and V 2 bases, and 10 bases lay outside the gene matches. CDR3 bases: TGTGCCAGCAGTGAATCCGTACTTCGACTAGCGGGCACAGATACGCAGTATTTT. This gives the protein CASSESVLRLAGTDTQYF.

The CDR3 loop reads CASSFGPRTTDTQYF. For the CDR3, the DNA is TGTGCCAGCAGCTTCGGACCCAGGACTACAGATACGCAGTATTTT. V usage is TRBV9 and J usage is TRBJ2-3; a possible D gene is TRBD2 (5 bases). Trimming took off 4 bases at V and 3 bases at J, with 15 bases between the two ends. The CDR3 spans 15 residues. CDR1 and CDR2 (germline): SGDLS, YYNGEE.

The rearrangement uses TRBV19 and TRBJ2-1, with a possible D match to TRBD2 (5 bases). This CDR3 is 15 amino acids long. Germline V CDR1 and CDR2: LNHDA, SQIVND (reference sequence). Deletions cut 4 bases from V and 4 bases from J, with 14 bases between. The CDR3 coding sequence is TGTGCCAGTAGTACCCTCCTCGGGGATTACAATGAGCAGTTCTTC. Translated, it gives CASSTLLGDYNEQFF.

This chain links TRBV28 with TRBJ2-7, with TRBD1 matching over 7 bases. Germline V gene data show CDR1 as MDHEN and CDR2 as SYDVKM. With 6 bases clipped from V and 1 base from J, the junction kept 6 bases outside the gene matches. CDR3 size: 14 residues. CDR3 nucleotide sequence: TGTGCCAGCAGCGAGACAGGGCAGTCCTACGAGCAGTACGTC. It codes for CASSETGQSYEQYV.

This clone was seen only a few times. J is TRBJ2-1 and V is TRBV4-3, with 8 bases that match TRBD2. V was clipped by 5 bases and J by 5 bases; unmatched bases: 8. The CDR3 length is 15 residues. CDR1 is LGHNA, CDR2 YSLEER, per germline. CDR3 coding DNA: TGCGCCAGCAGCATCCGAGCGGGGGATCACAATGAGCAGTTCTTC. This codes for CASSIRAGDHNEQFF.

This clone was detected many times. The rearrangement links TRBV6-6 to TRBJ1-5, with unresolved D. The CDR3 has 13 amino acids. V lost 4 bases and J 6 bases, leaving 10 bases between the germline ends. Looked up from germline, CDR1 is MNHNY and CDR2 is SVGAGI (reference sequence). This CDR3 reads CASSSILGQPQHF. DNA of the CDR3: TGTGCCAGCAGTTCGATCCTCGGTCAGCCCCAGCATTTT.

This clone was found a few times. V is TRBV6-5 and J is TRBJ1-5, with D possibly TRBD1 on 5 matching bases. The CDR3 covers 14 residues. Germline loops: CDR1 MNHEY, CDR2 SVGAGI. The V end lost 7 bases, the J end lost 9 bases, and 19 bases lay between the germline ends. CDR3 DNA sequence: TGTGCCAGCAAACCCCCAGGGCCTGGGCGGCCCCAGCATTTT. It encodes CASKPPGPGRPQHF.

The genes are TRBV7-2 and TRBJ2-3; TRBD1 agrees at 7 bases. The CDR3 spans 16 residues. The germline V gene has CDR1 SGHTA and CDR2 FQGNSA. Trimming removed 5 bases from V and 0 bases from J; junction bases left unmatched: 8. CDR3 nucleotides: TGTGCCAGCAGCCCCTCTTTACAGGGGAGCACAGATACGCAGTATTTT. Its protein is CASSPSLQGSTDTQYF.

This CDR3 is CASSRSGGVLETQYF. CDR3 nucleotide sequence: TGTGCCAGCTCCCGTAGCGGGGGGGTCCTGGAGACCCAGTACTTC. The rearrangement links TRBV7-3 to TRBJ2-5; TRBD2 matches 11 bases. CDR3 size: 15 residues. Germline V gene data show CDR1 as SGHTA and CDR2 as FQGTGA. The V and J ends lost 8 bases and 5 bases, in that order; junction bases with no gene match: 10. The complete variable domain, with remaining parts taken from reference TRBV7-3 and TRBJ2-5, reads GAGVSQTPSNKVTEKGKYVELRCDPISGHTALYWYRQSLGQGPEFLIYFQGTGAADDSGLPNDRFFAVRPEGSVSTLKIQRTERGDSAVYLCASSRSGGVLETQYFGPGTRLLVL.